The 31 T cell receptor beta chains reported below all come from one sample, sequenced in a study of OX40 agonist ivuxolimab in advanced cancers. Sequenced by immunoSEQ multiplex PCR; TCRdb stores in-frame clones only, minus some. The sample yields 43,000 or so clones, about nine tenths seen once. The specimen comprised CD4+ or CD8+ T cells sorted from blood, sampled in a trial of the OX40 agonist ivuxolimab. These receptor sequences come from an adult with an advanced solid tumor such as melanoma, head and neck, liver or kidney cancer.

The chain links TRBV20-1 to TRBJ2-5, with D perhaps matching TRBD1 (5 bases). This CDR3 is 11 amino acids long. Germline loops: CDR1 DFQATT, CDR2 SNEGSKA (reference sequence). Trimming pared 4 bases from V and 4 bases from J, leaving 7 bases between. CDR3 amino acids: CSATGRETQYF. CDR3 bases: TGCAGTGCTACAGGGCGAGAGACCCAGTACTTC.

The chain recombines TRBV27 with TRBJ2-7, with a tentative D call TRBD1 (6 bases). Per germline, CDR1 MNHEY and CDR2 SMNVEV (reference sequence). The CDR3 totals 13 residues. Trimming shortened V by 2 bases and J by 5 bases, and 10 bases separated the two germline ends. CDR3 nucleotide sequence: TGTGCCAGCAGTTTAAACAGGGTCAACGAGCAGTACTTC. It encodes CASSLNRVNEQYF.

This clone was detected once. V usage is TRBV11-2 and J usage is TRBJ2-5; D is unresolved. The CDR3 runs to 14 residues. V lost 5 bases, J lost 4 bases, and 14 bases lay in between. The germline gives CDR1 SGHAT, CDR2 FQNNGV. In nucleotides, the CDR3 is TGTGCCAGCAGCACAACCTCGCGTCTAGAGACCCAGTACTTC. Translated: CASSTTSRLETQYF.

The V gene is TRBV5-4, the J gene TRBJ2-7, with 8 bases aligning to TRBD2. This CDR3 comprises 15 residues. The V gene end was trimmed by 4 bases and the J gene end by 6 bases; junction bases not matched to a gene: 12. The germline gives CDR1 SGHNT, CDR2 YYREEE (reference sequence). The CDR3 nucleotides are TGTGCCAGCAGCCGTGTTAAGACTAGCGAGGGCGAGCAGTACTTC. Protein sequence: CASSRVKTSEGEQYF. The full variable domain, rest sourced from reference TRBV5-4 and TRBJ2-7, is ETGVTQSPTHLIKTRGQQVTLRCSSQSGHNTVSWYQQALGQGPQFIFQYYREEENGRGNFPPRFSGLQFPNYSSELNVNALELDDSALYLCASSRVKTSEGEQYFGPGTRLTVT.

The chain links TRBV16 to TRBJ1-5, with 8 bases aligning to TRBD1. The CDR3 is 15 residues long. Germline V gene lookup returns CDR1 KGHSY and CDR2 FQNENV. After removal of 2 bases from V and 9 bases from J, the junction contained 9 bases not matched to a gene. CDR3 nucleotides: TGTGCCAGCAGCCAAAATTTCGGACAGGGAGTGCCCCAGCATTTT. Translating gives CASSQNFGQGVPQHF.

The chain is built from TRBV5-1 and TRBJ2-1; the match to TRBD2 covers 12 bases. The CDR3 runs 15 residues. Germline V gives CDR1 SGHRS, CDR2 YFSETQ. After removal of 4 bases from V and 6 bases from J, the junction contained 5 bases not matched to a gene. The CDR3 sequence is CASSTGLAGPNEQFF. DNA of the CDR3: TGCGCCAGCAGCACGGGACTAGCGGGCCCCAATGAGCAGTTCTTC.

V is TRBV19 and J is TRBJ2-3; D is unresolved. CDR1 and CDR2 (germline): LNHDA, SQIVND (reference sequence). CDR3 size: 13 residues. The CDR3 loop is CASTLTATDTQYF. The DNA for the CDR3 is TGTGCTTCAACACTTACAGCCACAGATACGCAGTATTTT. The entire variable domain, with the rest obtained from reference TRBV19 and TRBJ2-3, is as follows: DGGITQSPKYLFRKEGQNVTLSCEQNLNHDAMYWYRQDPGQGLRLIYYSQIVNDFQKGDIAEGYSVSREKKESFPLTVTSAQKNPTAFYLCASTLTATDTQYFGPGTRLTVL.

This clone came up once. This chain links TRBV7-2 with TRBJ2-7; maybe TRBD2 (6 bases). Germline-derived CDR1 and CDR2 are SGHTA and FQGNSA. The CDR3 runs to 15 residues. Trimming removed 2 bases at V and 0 bases at J, with 11 bases between. The CDR3 loop is CASSLMGSGSYEQYF. The CDR3 DNA is TGTGCCAGCAGCTTAATGGGTAGCGGCTCCTACGAGCAGTACTTC. Variable domain in full (rest from reference TRBV7-2 and TRBJ2-7): GAGVSQSPSNKVTEKGKDVELRCDPISGHTALYWYRQSLGQGLEFLIYFQGNSAPDKSGLPSDRFSAERTGGSVSTLTIQRTQQEDSAVYLCASSLMGSGSYEQYFGPGTRLTVT.

The count of this clone is one. The rearrangement uses TRBV15 and TRBJ1-5; D is unclear. V was clipped by 0 bases and J by 7 bases, with 13 bases between them. Germline V gives CDR1 LNHNV, CDR2 YYDKDF (reference sequence). This CDR3 has 15 residues. CDR3 in amino acids: CATSRDSSGGQPQHF. CDR3 DNA: TGTGCCACCAGCAGAGATTCTAGCGGCGGGCAGCCCCAGCATTTT.

The rearrangement uses TRBV7-9 and TRBJ1-2; 9 nucleotides agree with TRBD1. Germline CDR1 reads SEHNR; CDR2 reads FQNEAQ (reference sequence). The length of the CDR3 is 15 residues. The ends lost 4 bases at V and 4 bases at J; junction bases unmatched: 7. CDR3: CASSYRGQGLYGYTF. As DNA, the CDR3 is TGTGCCAGCAGCTACAGGGGGCAAGGTCTCTATGGCTACACCTTC.

The chain links TRBV2 to TRBJ1-3; maybe TRBD1 (5 bases). The CDR3 runs 15 residues. Germline V gives CDR1 SNHLY, CDR2 FYNNEI. V shed 7 bases and J shed 2 bases, with 15 bases lying between them. Here the CDR3 reads CASKWGSGPGNTIYF. The CDR3 DNA follows: TGTGCCAGCAAATGGGGGTCGGGGCCTGGAAACACCATATATTTT.

This chain connects TRBV7-2 to TRBJ2-7; 8 positions match TRBD2. Germline V gene data show CDR1 as SGHTA and CDR2 as FQGNSA. Germline trimming cut 5 bases from V and 7 bases from J; bases unmatched to any gene: 7. The CDR3 sequence is 13 residues long. DNA of the CDR3: TGTGCCAGCAGCGTCACTAGCGGTGGGGAGCAGTACTTC. It translates to CASSVTSGGEQYF.

This clone was seen only once. The chain combines TRBV20-1 with TRBJ2-7; D is ambiguous. Germline assignment: CDR1 DFQATT and CDR2 SNEGSKA (reference sequence). The CDR3 has 11 amino acids. Trimming left V 0 bases short and J 6 bases short, with 6 bases between. CDR3 residues: CSARDRTEQYF. The CDR3 DNA reads as TGCAGTGCTAGAGATCGTACCGAGCAGTACTTC.

The chain combines TRBV19 with TRBJ2-7, with 7 bases fitting TRBD2. Germline trimming cut 1 base from V and 6 bases from J; bases unmatched to any gene: 6. The CDR3 consists of 14 residues. The germline V gene encodes CDR1 LNHDA and CDR2 SQIVND (reference sequence). CDR3 sequence reads: CASSIAGTKGEQYF. CDR3 sequence (DNA): TGTGCCAGTAGTATAGCAGGGACTAAGGGCGAGCAGTACTTC.

The chain employs TRBV6-1 and TRBJ2-5; TRBD1 aligns across 11 bases. The CDR3 covers 15 residues. The germline gives CDR1 MNHNS, CDR2 SASEGT. With 2 bases clipped from V and 9 bases from J, the junction kept 8 bases outside the gene matches. In DNA, the CDR3 is TGTGCCAGCAGTGAAAGGACAGGGGGCGCCGAGGCCCAGTACTTC. Translated: CASSERTGGAEAQYF.

The chain employs TRBV30 and TRBJ1-4; the D is unclear. The germline CDR1 and CDR2 sequences are GTSNPN and SVGIG (reference sequence). CDR3 length equals 12 residues. Trimming took 1 base from V and 2 from J, leaving 2 bases between them. CDR3 sequence (DNA): TGTGCCTGGAGTGATACTAATGAAAAACTGTTTTTT. Protein sequence: CAWSDTNEKLFF. The full variable domain, completed using reference TRBV30 and TRBJ1-4, is SQTIHQWPATLVQPVGSPLSLECTVEGTSNPNLYWYRQAAGRGLQLLFYSVGIGQISSEVPQNLSASRPQDRQFILSSKKLLLSDSGFYLCAWSDTNEKLFFGSGTQLSVL.

Only a few counts were recorded for this clone. The chain combines TRBV2 with TRBJ1-1, with D uncertain. Between the trimmed V and J ends, which lost 11 bases and 1 base, there was a span of 11 bases. This CDR3 is built from 12 residues. From germline, CDR1 is SNHLY and CDR2 FYNNEI. CDR3 in amino acids: CASALENTEAFF. As DNA, the CDR3 is TGTGCCTCAGCACTGGAGAACACTGAAGCTTTCTTT.

J is TRBJ2-3 and V is TRBV29-1, with a tentative D call TRBD2 (7 bases). The CDR3 totals 14 residues. V lost 6 bases to trimming and J lost 3 bases, with 16 bases between them. Germline V gene sequence: CDR1 SQVTM, CDR2 ANQGSEA. CDR3 bases: TGCAGCGTCCGTGGGGGGGCAGCAACAGATACGCAGTATTTT. Translation: CSVRGGAATDTQYF.

This chain uses TRBV5-3 with TRBJ2-7, with 8 bases matching TRBD2. TRBV5-3 carries the ORF label, with uncertain function. J gave up 6 bases and V 4 bases, and 15 bases lay outside the gene matches. CDR3 length equals 16 residues. CDR3 DNA: TGTGCCAGAAGCCGCTGGACTAGCAGTGGGAGGTGCGAGCAGTACTTC. Residues: CARSRWTSSGRCEQYF.

This clone was picked up one time. V is TRBV28 and J is TRBJ2-7, with 7 bases fitting TRBD1. J was trimmed by 3 bases and V by 5 bases; bases with no gene match: 10. Germline CDR1 MDHEN, CDR2 SYDVKM. There are 15 residues in the CDR3. CDR3 sequence: CASSTVTGYSYEQYF. The CDR3 nucleotides are TGTGCCAGCAGTACCGTGACAGGGTATAGCTACGAGCAGTACTTC.

The chain uses TRBV14 and TRBJ2-1, with 7 bases identical to TRBD2. This CDR3 is 16 amino acids long. The germline V gene encodes CDR1 SGHDN and CDR2 FVKESK. Germline trimming cut 5 bases from V and 0 bases from J; bases unmatched to any gene: 7. Here the CDR3 DNA reads TGTGCCAGCAGCTACAAGCGGGATTTCTCCTACAATGAGCAGTTCTTC. It translates to CASSYKRDFSYNEQFF. Full variable domain (missing parts from reference TRBV14 and TRBJ2-1): EAGVTQFPSHSVIEKGQTVTLRCDPISGHDNLYWYRRVMGKEIKFLLHFVKESKQDESGMPNNRFLAERTGGTYSTLKVQPAELEDSGVYFCASSYKRDFSYNEQFFGPGTRLTVL.

The chain recombines TRBV18 with TRBJ1-1; TRBD1 aligns across 9 bases. CDR1 and CDR2 (germline): KGHSH, LQKENI. The V segment lost 3 bases and the J segment 1 base; nucleotides outside the gene matches: 6. The CDR3 length is 16 residues. The DNA of the CDR3 is TGTGCCAGCTCACCTCTGGGACAGGGCTCGAACACTGAAGCTTTCTTT. Translating gives CASSPLGQGSNTEAFF. Supplemented by reference TRBV18 and TRBJ1-1, the full variable domain reads NAGVMQNPRHLVRRRGQEARLRCSPMKGHSHVYWYRQLPEEGLKFMVYLQKENIIDESGMPKERFSAEFPKEGPSILRIQQVVRGDSAAYFCASSPLGQGSNTEAFFGQGTRLTVV.

Concerning this clone itself: One end of the junction is discordant with germline, which a read error may explain. The gene calls are TRBV28 and TRBJ1-1, with 8 bases identical to TRBD1. CDR1 is MDHEN, CDR2 SYDVKM, per germline. The CDR3 runs 15 residues. For the CDR3, the DNA is TGTGCCAGCAGTACCAGGACAGGGAGGAACACTGAAGCTTCCTTT. Amino acid sequence: CASSTRTGRNTEASF.

The V call is TRBV7-2, the J call TRBJ2-1; D ambiguous. CDR3 size: 14 residues. The V end was cut by 1 base, the J end by 7 bases, with 11 bases between. Germline-derived CDR1 and CDR2 are SGHTA and FQGNSA. The CDR3 bases are TGTGCCAGCAGCTTAGATTGGAACATGAATGAGCAGTTCTTC. This sequence encodes CASSLDWNMNEQFF.

The rearrangement uses TRBV18 and TRBJ2-3; D is ambiguous. CDR1 KGHSH and CDR2 LQKENI come from the germline V gene. V lost 5 bases and J lost 5, with 5 bases in between. CDR3 length: 11 residues. The CDR3 spells CASSSLDTQYF. The CDR3 coding sequence is TGTGCCAGCTCATCCCTAGATACGCAGTATTTT.

CDR3 protein: CATSILLGGTGVNEQFF. The CDR3 DNA reads as TGTGCCACCAGCATCCTATTGGGGGGGACAGGGGTCAATGAGCAGTTCTTC. The gene calls are TRBV15 and TRBJ2-1; the match to TRBD1 covers 10 bases. Trimming cost V 4 bases and J 6 bases; bases outside gene matches: 12. The CDR3 loop spans 17 amino acids. In germline, CDR1 is LNHNV, CDR2 YYDKDF (reference sequence).

The chain recombines TRBV7-8 with TRBJ2-7; no definite D call. V lost 0 bases, J lost 4 bases, and 7 bases lay in between. The CDR3 is 13 amino acids. The germline V gene encodes CDR1 SGHVS and CDR2 FQNEAQ. The CDR3 DNA reads TGTGCCAGCAGCTTAGCGGCAGGTTACGAGCAGTACTTC. It yields the protein CASSLAAGYEQYF. Looking up the rest from reference TRBV7-8 and TRBJ2-7 gives the full variable domain: GAGVSQSPRYKVAKRGQDVALRCDPISGHVSLFWYQQALGQGPEFLTYFQNEAQLDKSGLPSDRFFAERPEGSVSTLKIQRTQQEDSAVYLCASSLAAGYEQYFGPGTRLTVT.

The chain has TRBV27 and TRBJ2-5; TRBD1 aligns across 11 bases. Losses at the gene ends were 5 bases for V and 5 bases for J; bases not matched to a gene: 22. Germline V gives CDR1 MNHEY, CDR2 SMNVEV (reference sequence). This CDR3 is built from 20 residues. This CDR3 is CASSQRSGTGGSTSRETQYF. DNA for the CDR3: TGTGCCAGCAGTCAGAGATCCGGGACAGGGGGTTCGACTAGCCGGGAGACCCAGTACTTC.

This chain uses TRBV6-5 with TRBJ2-1; either TRBD1 or TRBD2 may supply D (5 bases each). CDR1 MNHEY and CDR2 SVGAGI come from the germline V gene. The germline V and J ends were trimmed by 5 bases and 4 bases, with 12 bases remaining between them. CDR3 length: 14 residues. The CDR3 here is CASSRDARYNEQFF. CDR3 nucleotides: TGTGCCAGCAGTCGGGACGCGCGGTACAATGAGCAGTTCTTC.

The rearrangement joins TRBV5-4 to TRBJ2-7; D perhaps matches TRBD1 (6 bases). The V gene's germline CDR1 is SGHNT and CDR2 YYREEE (reference sequence). The CDR3 has 12 amino acids. V dropped 7 bases and J dropped 3 bases, with 11 bases sitting between them. The DNA for the CDR3 is TGTGCCAGCCACCTACAGGGCTACGAGCAGTACTTC. This sequence encodes CASHLQGYEQYF.

J is TRBJ2-1 and V is TRBV6-5; TRBD2 is a possible D gene (5 bases). The ends were cut back, 0 bases at V and 6 bases at J, with 9 bases in the middle. Looked up from germline, CDR1 is MNHEY and CDR2 is SVGAGI. This CDR3 spans 14 amino acids. CDR3 amino acids: CASSYSGRPNEQFF. The CDR3 DNA reads TGTGCCAGCAGTTACTCAGGGAGACCCAATGAGCAGTTCTTC.